Listed below are T cell receptor beta chains from one sample, sequenced in a study of control samples from healthy donors and cancer patients. Measured with immunoSEQ multiplex PCR; TCRdb has only the in-frame clones, and not every one. This sample carries approximately 88,000 clones, 91% of them seen once, and the ten largest clones take approximately 1%. The sequenced material came from blood. These TCRs come from a woman in her twenties or thirties in good health. The CDR3 runs from the conserved cysteine through the conserved F or W. D genes are given only for firm matches. Expanded clones get a size class; other rows say once, few or many, or leave the size out.

size | length | D | J | V | CDR3 | DNA
NA | 13 | NA | TRBJ2-1 | TRBV13 | CASSSDTYNEQFF | TGTGCCAGCAGCTCGGACACTTACAATGAGCAGTTCTTC
NA | 15 | NA | TRBJ1-5 | TRBV9 | CASSVSATSNQPQHF | TGTGCCAGCAGCGTTAGCGCGACAAGCAATCAGCCCCAGCATTTT
NA | 16 | TRBD1 | TRBJ1-4 | TRBV15 | CATSRGPDRGREKLFF | TGTGCCACCAGCCGTGGACCGGACAGGGGGCGAGAAAAACTGTTTTTT
once | 13 | NA | TRBJ1-2 | TRBV19 | CARMGVLDYGYTF | TGTGCCAGAATGGGGGTATTGGACTATGGCTACACCTTC
few | 19 | TRBD2 | TRBJ2-7 | TRBV4-2 | CASSQVGPGTSGRAYEQYF | TGTGCCAGCAGCCAAGTGGGACCCGGGACTAGCGGGAGGGCTTACGAGCAGTACTTC
NA | 14 | NA | TRBJ2-5 | TRBV3-1/TRBV3-2 | CASSQVFLKETQYF | TGTGCCAGCAGCCAAGTTTTCCTGAAGGAGACCCAGTACTTC
NA | 13 | NA | TRBJ2-1 | TRBV27 | CASSRRLYNEQFF | TGTGCCAGCAGTCGCCGATTATACAATGAGCAGTTCTTC
NA | 17 | TRBD1 | TRBJ1-5 | TRBV7-3 | CASSTPGQRYSNQPQHF | TGTGCCAGCAGCACCCCGGGACAGCGGTATAGCAATCAGCCCCAGCATTTT
few | 15 | NA | TRBJ2-7 | TRBV30 | CAWSVSARAGAEQYF | TGTGCCTGGAGTGTCTCGGCCCGGGCAGGGGCCGAGCAGTACTTC
NA | 15 | NA | TRBJ2-5 | TRBV19 | CASSMRQVPRETQYF | TGTGCCAGTAGTATGAGGCAGGTTCCAAGGGAGACCCAGTACTTC
once | 14 | TRBD1 | TRBJ2-5 | TRBV5-4 | CASSLGTGQETQYF | TGTGCCAGCAGCTTAGGGACAGGCCAAGAGACCCAGTACTTC
NA | 15 | NA | TRBJ1-6 | TRBV9 | CASSPGTSYNSPLHF | TGTGCCAGCAGCCCAGGAACCTCCTATAATTCACCCCTCCACTTT
NA | 18 | NA | TRBJ2-2 | TRBV2 | CASSDDGRRTPGAGELFF | TGTGCCAGCAGTGATGACGGCAGGAGAACACCGGGCGCCGGGGAGCTGTTTTTT
NA | 16 | NA | TRBJ2-5 | TRBV19 | CASSPWGGLYQETQYF | TGTGCCAGTAGTCCTTGGGGGGGCTTGTACCAAGAGACCCAGTACTTC
NA | 14 | TRBD2 | TRBJ2-1 | TRBV5-1 | CASSLAGGQDEQFF | TGCGCCAGCAGCCTAGCGGGAGGACAGGATGAGCAGTTCTTC
few | 14 | NA | TRBJ1-3 | TRBV7-3 | CASSLMGVGNTIYF | TGTGCCAGCAGCTTAATGGGTGTAGGAAACACCATATATTTT
NA | 14 | NA | TRBJ2-2 | TRBV11-2 | CASSLVVSTGELFF | TGTGCCAGCAGCTTAGTGGTCTCCACCGGGGAGCTGTTTTTT
NA | 16 | NA | TRBJ2-6 | TRBV6-1 | CASSVSVLSGANVLTF | TGTGCCAGCAGTGTGTCGGTTCTCTCTGGGGCCAACGTCCTGACTTTC
few | 14 | TRBD1 | TRBJ1-4 | TRBV18 | CASSPTGGGEKLFF | TGTGCCAGCTCGCCGACAGGGGGAGGTGAAAAACTGTTTTTT
once | 13 | NA | TRBJ1-1 | TRBV10-2 | CASVRGGNTEAFF | TGCGCCAGCGTCCGTGGCGGGAACACTGAAGCTTTCTTT
few | 14 | NA | TRBJ1-1 | TRBV10-3 | CAISSQGLNTEAFF | TGTGCCATCAGTTCACAGGGATTGAACACTGAAGCTTTCTTT
NA | 13 | NA | TRBJ1-5 | TRBV24-1 | CATSRQDNQPQHF | TGTGCCACCAGTAGACAGGACAATCAGCCCCAGCATTTT
NA | 15 | TRBD1 | TRBJ1-2 | TRBV24-1 | CATSDPQGTDYGYTF | TGTGCCACCAGTGATCCACAGGGGACCGACTATGGCTACACCTTC
NA | 16 | NA | TRBJ1-1 | TRBV30 | CAWSRLVGKGNTEAFF | TGTGCCTGGAGTCGGCTCGTCGGGAAGGGGAACACTGAAGCTTTCTTT
NA | 14 | TRBD2 | TRBJ2-1 | TRBV4-2 | CASSQDTSVNEQFF | TGTGCCAGCAGCCAAGACACTAGCGTAAATGAGCAGTTCTTC
NA | 14 | NA | TRBJ1-1 | TRBV7-3 | CASSPKQGNTEAFF | TGTGCCAGCAGCCCCAAACAGGGTAACACTGAAGCTTTCTTT
NA | 17 | NA | TRBJ1-5 | TRBV23-1 | CASSQSGGQISNQPQHF | TGCGCCAGCAGTCAATCGGGGGGGCAGATTAGCAATCAGCCCCAGCATTTT
NA | 15 | NA | TRBJ1-5 | TRBV28 | CASMALGGSNQPQHF | TGTGCCAGCATGGCGCTAGGGGGGAGCAATCAGCCCCAGCATTTT
NA | 14 | NA | TRBJ2-3 | TRBV6-1 | CASSEKGGTDTQYF | TGTGCCAGCAGTGAAAAGGGGGGGACAGATACGCAGTATTTT
once | 14 | TRBD1 | TRBJ1-1 | TRBV28 | CASSVPGQGWRAFF | TGTGCCAGCAGCGTACCGGGACAGGGGTGGAGGGCTTTCTTT
NA | 14 | NA | TRBJ2-7 | TRBV5-4 | CASSLGTYPYEQYF | TGTGCCAGCAGCCTCGGGACTTACCCCTACGAGCAGTACTTC
NA | 13 | NA | TRBJ1-4 | TRBV18 | CASSGGGGEKLFF | TGTGCCAGCTCAGGAGGAGGGGGTGAAAAACTGTTTTTT
NA | 13 | NA | TRBJ1-4 | TRBV3-1/TRBV3-2 | CASRHWTDEKLFF | TGTGCCAGCCGCCATTGGACAGATGAAAAACTGTTTTTT
NA | 13 | TRBD2 | TRBJ2-1 | TRBV2 | CAGTRERENEQFF | TGTGCCGGCACCCGGGAGCGGGAGAATGAGCAGTTCTTC
few | 16 | TRBD1 | TRBJ1-6 | TRBV7-9 | CASSLGQGFYNSPLHF | TGTGCCAGCAGCTTGGGACAGGGCTTTTATAATTCACCCCTCCACTTT
NA | 14 | NA | TRBJ1-2 | TRBV5-6 | CASSFIGPVDGYTF | TGTGCCAGCAGCTTTATCGGGCCAGTCGATGGCTACACCTTC
few | 14 | NA | TRBJ1-5 | TRBV7-2 | CASSLPRQDQPQHF | TGTGCCAGCAGCTTACCTCGACAGGATCAGCCCCAGCATTTT
NA | 17 | NA | TRBJ2-2 | TRBV4-1 | CASSPKPLGGASGELFF | TGCGCCAGCAGCCCCAAGCCGTTGGGGGGCGCTTCCGGGGAGCTGTTTTTT
few | 15 | TRBD2 | TRBJ2-1 | TRBV2 | CASSVFSGARNEQFF | TGTGCCAGCAGTGTCTTTAGCGGGGCTCGCAATGAGCAGTTCTTC
NA | 15 | NA | TRBJ2-1 | TRBV7-3 | CASSPFRGRHNEQFF | TGTGCCAGCAGCCCCTTTAGGGGCAGGCACAATGAGCAGTTCTTC
once | 17 | NA | TRBJ2-1 | TRBV4-2 | CASSQEGGGSLNNEQFF | TGTGCCAGCAGCCAAGAGGGAGGCGGATCCCTCAACAATGAGCAGTTCTTC
NA | 15 | NA | TRBJ2-7 | TRBV15 | CATSRGSQGTYEQYF | TGTGCCACCAGCAGAGGATCACAGGGAACCTACGAGCAGTACTTC
NA | 16 | TRBD2 | TRBJ2-3 | TRBV18 | CASSPPLAGSTDTQYF | TGTGCCAGCTCACCACCCCTAGCGGGATCGACAGATACGCAGTATTTT
NA | 14 | NA | TRBJ1-4 | TRBV7-9 | CASSFRTPNEKLFF | TGTGCCAGCAGTTTCAGGACCCCTAATGAAAAACTGTTTTTT
NA | 12 | NA | TRBJ1-5 | TRBV19 | CASTLGNQPQHF | TGTGCCAGTACCCTGGGCAATCAGCCCCAGCATTTT
NA | 16 | TRBD1 | TRBJ1-1 | TRBV10-1 | CASSYLRDRGLNEAFF | TGCGCCAGCAGTTACCTCCGGGACAGGGGGCTAAATGAAGCTTTCTTT
NA | 15 | NA | TRBJ2-1 | TRBV18 | CASSLAVSSYNEQFF | TGTGCCAGCTCATTAGCGGTGAGCTCCTACAATGAGCAGTTCTTC
NA | 18 | NA | TRBJ1-1 | TRBV7-2 | CASSLGWARRRGSTEAFF | TGTGCCAGCAGCTTAGGTTGGGCCCGACGTAGGGGGAGCACTGAAGCTTTCTTT
NA | 15 | TRBD1 | TRBJ1-5 | TRBV29-1 | CSVSQGLDSNQPQHF | TGCAGCGTTTCACAGGGGCTAGATAGCAATCAGCCCCAGCATTTT
NA | 14 | NA | TRBJ1-4 | TRBV15 | CATSSGQLNEKLFF | TGTGCCACCAGCTCCGGACAGCTTAATGAAAAACTGTTTTTT
NA | 14 | NA | TRBJ2-6 | TRBV27 | CASSGYSGANVLTF | TGTGCCAGCAGCGGATACTCTGGGGCCAACGTCCTGACTTTC
NA | 13 | NA | TRBJ1-1 | TRBV6-1 | CASSEAWGREAFF | TGTGCCAGCAGTGAAGCTTGGGGCAGGGAGGCTTTCTTT
once | 15 | NA | TRBJ1-4 | TRBV28 | CASSRPRGANEKLFF | TGTGCCAGCAGCCGCCCCCGTGGGGCAAATGAAAAACTGTTTTTT
NA | 15 | NA | TRBJ1-4 | TRBV9 | CASSPAGRTNEKLFF | TGTGCCAGCAGCCCAGCGGGCAGAACTAATGAAAAACTGTTTTTT
NA | 19 | TRBD1 | TRBJ1-2 | TRBV13 | CASRAAWDRALQANYGYTF | TGTGCCAGCAGGGCAGCCTGGGACAGGGCCCTCCAGGCTAACTATGGCTACACCTTC
NA | 14 | TRBD1 | TRBJ1-1 | TRBV9 | CASSPSGQGSEAFF | TGTGCCAGCAGCCCGTCAGGACAGGGGAGTGAAGCTTTCTTT
NA | 16 | NA | TRBJ2-2 | TRBV2 | CASSPTDFSNTGELFF | TGTGCCAGCAGCCCAACAGATTTTTCGAACACCGGGGAGCTGTTTTTT
NA | 14 | TRBD1 | TRBJ1-6 | TRBV30 | CAWGTASYNSPLHF | TGTGCCTGGGGGACAGCGAGCTATAATTCACCCCTCCACTTT
NA | 13 | TRBD1 | TRBJ2-7 | TRBV7-9 | CASRAGQGIEQYF | TGTGCCAGCAGGGCTGGACAGGGGATCGAGCAGTACTTC
NA | 15 | TRBD2 | TRBJ2-1 | TRBV7-9 | CASSPRLAADNEQFF | TGTGCCAGCAGCCCCCGACTAGCGGCTGACAATGAGCAGTTCTTC